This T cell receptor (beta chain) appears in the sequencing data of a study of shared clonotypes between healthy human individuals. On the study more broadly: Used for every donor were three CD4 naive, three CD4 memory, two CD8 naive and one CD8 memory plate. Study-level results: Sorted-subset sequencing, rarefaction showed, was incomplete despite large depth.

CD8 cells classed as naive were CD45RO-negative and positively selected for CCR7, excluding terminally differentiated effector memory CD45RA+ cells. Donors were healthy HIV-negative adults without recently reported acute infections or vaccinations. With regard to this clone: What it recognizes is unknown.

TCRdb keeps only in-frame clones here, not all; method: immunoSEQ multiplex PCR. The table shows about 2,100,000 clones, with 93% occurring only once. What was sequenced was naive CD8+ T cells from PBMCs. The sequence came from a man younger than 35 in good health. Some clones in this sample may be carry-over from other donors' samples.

This CDR3 reads CASTGDRGIETQYF. The CDR3 coding sequence is TGTGCCAGCACTGGGGATAGGGGAATAGAGACCCAGTACTTC. The V and J genes are TRBV6-1 and TRBJ2-5, with a weak D call TRBD1 (5 bases). The CDR3 totals 14 residues. Trimming left V 7 bases short and J 4 bases short, with 16 bases between. Germline CDR1 reads MNHNS; CDR2 reads SASEGT.